A selection of T cell receptor beta chains follows, all from one sample in a study of T cells in localized non-small cell lung cancer. Clones were read by immunoSEQ multiplex PCR, and TCRdb kept only the in-frame ones, dropping some. The sample shows roughly 38,000 clones, roughly 86% of them seen only once. The sequencing used peripheral blood, collected before any cancer treatment. The origin of the receptors is a man aged 18-55 years with stage I lung adenocarcinoma. CDR3s include the opening cysteine and the closing phenylalanine or tryptophan. Fields, in order: J gene, CDR3 length, clone size, D gene, V gene, CDR3 DNA, CDR3 protein. The D gene is left open where the match is weak. The size of a clone is reported for some rows only, either as once, few or many, or as a class for expanded clones.

TRBJ1-6	15	-	TRBD1	TRBV27	TGTGCCAGCACCTTTCTATACAGGGGTAATTCACCCCTCCACTTT	CASTFLYRGNSPLHF
TRBJ2-7	16	-	TRBD1	TRBV11-2	TGTGCCAGCAGCCCCCTAAAGAGGACAGGGGGTTACGAGCAGTACTTC	CASSPLKRTGGYEQYF
TRBJ1-1	14	-	-	TRBV5-1	TGCGCCAGCAGCTTGAAGGACAGTCAGACTGAAGCTTTCTTT	CASSLKDSQTEAFF
TRBJ1-6	14	-	-	TRBV6-4	TGTGCCAGCAGTCCCTACCGGTCGGCTTCACCCCTCCACTTT	CASSPYRSASPLHF
TRBJ2-3	16	-	-	TRBV4-3	TGCGCCAGCAGCCAAGATTTGGCGGGGCGCACAGATACGCAGTATTTT	CASSQDLAGRTDTQYF
TRBJ1-5	13	-	-	TRBV7-8	TGTGCCAGCAGCTCTCGGACGGATCAGCCCCAGCATTTT	CASSSRTDQPQHF
TRBJ1-4	17	-	-	TRBV10-3	TGTGCCATCAGTGAGTCTGGGGGCCAAAGGCCAGGTGAAAAACTGTTTTTT	CAISESGGQRPGEKLFF
TRBJ1-3	15	once	-	TRBV15	TGTGCCACCAGCAGAGTGGGCAGCCTAAGGAACACCATATATTTT	CATSRVGSLRNTIYF
TRBJ1-1	14	-	TRBD1	TRBV14	TGTGCCAGCAGCCTCTGGACAGGCGTTTCTGAAGCTTTCTTT	CASSLWTGVSEAFF
TRBJ1-2	16	once	-	TRBV7-2	TGTGCCAGCAGCCCAAATGGTTGGGGGGAGGGGCATGGCTACACCTTC	CASSPNGWGEGHGYTF
TRBJ1-2	13	once	-	TRBV5-1	TGCGCCAGCAGCTTGGCCCTGAGAGAAGGCTACACCTTC	CASSLALREGYTF
TRBJ2-3	18	-	TRBD2	TRBV19	TGTGCCAGTAGTATTTCGTCCGGGAGCGGGGGGGCCGGAGATACGCAGTATTTT	CASSISSGSGGAGDTQYF
TRBJ1-1	14	-	TRBD1	TRBV15	TGTGCCACCAGCCGGGGACAGGGGGCGTTTGAAGCTTTCTTT	CATSRGQGAFEAFF
TRBJ2-5	13	-	-	TRBV30	TGTGCCTGGAGGTCCCCAGGGAAAGAGACCCAGTACTTC	CAWRSPGKETQYF
TRBJ2-4	17	-	TRBD2	TRBV7-9	TGTGCCAGCAGCTTAGTGGTAGCGGGGGGAGCCAAAAACATTCAGTACTTC	CASSLVVAGGAKNIQYF
TRBJ1-4	16	-	-	TRBV5-6	TGTGCCAGCAGCTCGAGGGGTGCGAGGCCTAATGAAAAACTGTTTTTT	CASSSRGARPNEKLFF
TRBJ2-3	14	-	TRBD2	TRBV2	TGTGCCAGCAGCACTAGCGGGTTCACAGATACGCAGTATTTT	CASSTSGFTDTQYF